Presented here are 22 T cell receptor beta chains from one specimen sequenced in a study of OX40 agonist ivuxolimab in advanced cancers. Clones were sequenced by immunoSEQ multiplex PCR, and TCRdb holds only the in-frame ones, with some missing. This repertoire shows tens of thousands of clones, almost 95% found once; its top ten account for approximately 18%. The material sequenced was CD4+ or CD8+ T cells sorted from blood, taken in a trial of the OX40 agonist ivuxolimab. These receptors all come from an adult with an advanced solid tumor such as melanoma, head and neck, liver or kidney cancer.

The rearrangement joins TRBV7-9 to TRBJ2-2; 9 bases are shared with TRBD2. Trimming at V came to 11 bases and at J to 1 base, leaving 11 bases not matched to a gene. This CDR3 spans 16 amino acids. Germline V gene data show CDR1 as SEHNR and CDR2 as FQNEAQ (reference sequence). CDR3 in DNA: TGTGCCTCCGGGACTAGCTTAGCGATGAACACCGGGGAGCTGTTTTTT. Translated: CASGTSLAMNTGELFF.

This chain links TRBV4-3 with TRBJ2-1; D perhaps matches TRBD2 (6 bases). The CDR3 sequence is 16 residues long. The germline V and J ends were trimmed by 0 bases and 4 bases, with 13 bases remaining between them. Germline V gene sequence: CDR1 LGHNA, CDR2 YSLEER. CDR3: CASSQDHGTSYNEQFF. The DNA for the CDR3 is TGCGCCAGCAGCCAAGATCACGGGACTTCATACAATGAGCAGTTCTTC.

The chain carries TRBV29-1 and TRBJ2-5; no firm D call. This CDR3 spans 13 amino acids. V dropped 8 bases and J dropped 2 bases, with 15 bases sitting between them. Per germline, CDR1 SQVTM and CDR2 ANQGSEA. DNA of the CDR3: TGCAGCTCCCCAATCGGTTCTCAAGAGACCCAGTACTTC. The encoded protein is CSSPIGSQETQYF.

This clone showed up just once. CDR3 coding DNA: TGTGCCACTGGGACAGGACCCGGGCAGCCCCAGCATTTT. Residues: CATGTGPGQPQHF. The rearrangement uses TRBV7-8 and TRBJ1-5; TRBD1 matches 8 bases. CDR1 is SGHVS, CDR2 FQNEAQ, per germline. The V and J ends lost 10 bases and 7 bases, in that order; junction bases with no gene match: 9. CDR3 size: 13 residues.

The chain recombines TRBV19 with TRBJ2-1; 10 bases fit TRBD1. The V gene's germline CDR1 is LNHDA and CDR2 SQIVND (reference sequence). V was clipped by 10 bases and J by 6 bases; unmatched bases: 9. The CDR3 contains 14 residues. Here the CDR3 reads CATEPGQGSNEQFF. The CDR3 bases are TGTGCCACCGAACCGGGACAGGGGAGCAATGAGCAGTTCTTC.

The CDR3 sequence is CASSDAGNYGYTF. For the CDR3, the DNA is TGCGCCAGCAGTGATGCCGGGAACTATGGCTACACCTTC. The chain uses TRBV10-1 and TRBJ1-2; D call uncertain. There are 13 residues in the CDR3. Germline values: CDR1 WNHNN, CDR2 SYGVQD (reference sequence). The V end lost 3 bases, the J end lost 2 bases, and 7 bases lay between the germline ends.

For this clone: Other DNA sequences from this sample encode an identical CDR3 as well. The chain links TRBV5-1 to TRBJ2-7; D is unclear. CDR3 length equals 13 residues. Trimming shortened V by 0 bases and J by 3 bases, and 7 bases separated the two germline ends. Looked up from germline, CDR1 is SGHRS and CDR2 is YFSETQ. CDR3 DNA: TGCGCCAGCAGCTTGGCGGCGGACTACGAGCAGTACTTC. It is translated as CASSLAADYEQYF. The complete variable domain, with remaining parts taken from reference TRBV5-1 and TRBJ2-7, reads KAGVTQTPRYLIKTRGQQVTLSCSPISGHRSVSWYQQTPGQGLQFLFEYFSETQRNKGNFPGRFSGRQFSNSRSEMNVSTLELGDSALYLCASSLAADYEQYFGPGTRLTVT.

The chain couples TRBV30 to TRBJ1-1; D unresolved. From germline, CDR1 is GTSNPN and CDR2 SVGIG (reference sequence). The CDR3 runs 13 residues. V dropped 0 bases and J dropped 4 bases, with 9 bases sitting between them. This CDR3 reads CAWSVVGITEAFF. The CDR3 bases are TGTGCCTGGAGTGTAGTGGGTATCACTGAAGCTTTCTTT.

The rearrangement joins TRBV27 to TRBJ2-3; 10 nucleotides line up with TRBD1. J gave up 0 bases and V 7 bases, and 4 bases lay outside the gene matches. CDR1 MNHEY and CDR2 SMNVEV come from the germline V gene (reference sequence). The CDR3 contains 15 residues. The CDR3 nucleotides are TGTGCCAGCAAGACAGGGGGCCTCAGCACAGATACGCAGTATTTT. Translation: CASKTGGLSTDTQYF.

This sequence joins TRBV4-1 and TRBJ2-7; D unclear. Trimming removed 2 bases at V and 0 bases at J, with 5 bases between. The CDR3 sequence is 13 residues long. Germline V gives CDR1 MGHRA, CDR2 YSYEKL. CDR3 region: CASSQISSYEQYF. The CDR3 nucleotides are TGCGCCAGCAGCCAAATAAGCTCCTACGAGCAGTACTTC.

This clone came up once. This chain links TRBV7-9 with TRBJ2-1; a weak D match, TRBD1 (7 bases). This CDR3 has 15 amino acids. CDR1 and CDR2 (germline): SEHNR, FQNEAQ (reference sequence). The V gene lost 2 bases and the J gene lost 3 bases, with 11 bases spanning the gap. DNA of the CDR3: TGTGCCAGCAGCTTACCCAGGGGGGTCTACAATGAGCAGTTCTTC. Translated: CASSLPRGVYNEQFF.

The CDR3 DNA reads TGTGCCAGCAGCCTTCAGGGCCTGAATGAAAAACTGTTTTTT. Its translation: CASSLQGLNEKLFF. The chain links TRBV13 to TRBJ1-4; D might be TRBD1 (5 bases). V was trimmed by 5 bases and J by 5 bases, leaving 12 bases between them. CDR1 and CDR2 from the germline V gene are PRHDT and FYEKMQ (reference sequence). The CDR3 contains 14 residues.

This chain links TRBV9 with TRBJ2-7; 9 bases align to TRBD2. This CDR3 is 14 amino acids long. Germline trimming cut 0 bases from V and 3 bases from J; bases unmatched to any gene: 1. The V gene's germline CDR1 is SGDLS and CDR2 YYNGEE. For the CDR3, the DNA is TGTGCCAGCAGCGTAGGAGCGGGGGGCTACGAGCAGTACTTC. It translates to CASSVGAGGYEQYF.

The chain joins TRBV5-1 to TRBJ1-3; D gene uncertain. Germline V CDR1 and CDR2: SGHRS, YFSETQ. V lost 0 bases and J 3 bases, leaving 10 bases between the germline ends. This CDR3 has 15 amino acids. DNA for the CDR3: TGCGCCAGCAGCTTGGGCAGCACTAATGGAAACACCATATATTTT. Its protein product is CASSLGSTNGNTIYF.

The chain combines TRBV27 with TRBJ1-2; D uncertain. There are 16 residues in the CDR3. Germline V gene sequence: CDR1 MNHEY, CDR2 SMNVEV (reference sequence). V was shortened by 0 bases and J by 4 bases, with 15 bases between the two germline ends. The CDR3 is CASSLSPASAAYGYTF. The CDR3, as DNA: TGTGCCAGCAGTTTATCGCCAGCCTCGGCCGCCTATGGCTACACCTTC.

The chain uses TRBV27 and TRBJ1-6; 9 nucleotides line up with TRBD1. The CDR3 has 14 residues. Germline CDR1 MNHEY, CDR2 SMNVEV (reference sequence). Trimming took 6 bases from V and 9 from J; bases not matched to a gene: 6. Written as DNA, the CDR3 is TGTGCCAGCAGGCCGGGACAGGGTAGTTCACCCCTCCACTTT. It codes for CASRPGQGSSPLHF.

The V gene is TRBV5-1, the J gene TRBJ1-1; D call uncertain. Deletions cut 1 base from V and 1 base from J, with 11 bases between. CDR1 and CDR2 (germline): SGHRS, YFSETQ. The length of the CDR3 is 15 residues. CDR3 sequence (DNA): TGCGCCAGCAGCTTGACTGGGGTACCGAACACTGAAGCTTTCTTT. Its translation: CASSLTGVPNTEAFF.

The rearrangement links TRBV28 to TRBJ2-7; D possibly corresponds to TRBD1 (7 bases). CDR1 MDHEN and CDR2 SYDVKM come from the germline V gene. This CDR3 region has 14 residues. The germline V and J ends were trimmed by 7 bases and 4 bases, with 17 bases remaining between them. The CDR3 here is CASKRETGRYEQYF. In DNA form, the CDR3 reads TGTGCCAGCAAACGGGAGACAGGGCGGTACGAGCAGTACTTC.

The V call is TRBV5-4, the J call TRBJ1-1, with D possibly being TRBD1 (6 bases). Trimming removed 4 bases at V and 7 bases at J, with 8 bases between. The germline V gene encodes CDR1 SGHNT and CDR2 YYREEE (reference sequence). The CDR3 is 11 residues long. The chain's CDR3 is CASSTGFEAFF. DNA of the CDR3: TGTGCCAGCAGCACAGGGTTTGAAGCTTTCTTT.

The J gene is TRBJ2-2, the V gene TRBV29-1, with 11 bases lining up with TRBD1. The trim removed 6 bases at V and 6 bases at J, leaving 9 bases unmatched. CDR1 is SQVTM, CDR2 ANQGSEA, per germline. The CDR3 has 15 amino acids. The CDR3 bases are TGCAGCGTCGAAAGGACAGGGGGCATTGCCGGGGAGCTGTTTTTT. It encodes CSVERTGGIAGELFF.

This clone has a single count. The rearrangement joins TRBV28 to TRBJ2-7, with 12 bases matching TRBD2. CDR1 and CDR2 from the germline V gene are MDHEN and SYDVKM. There are 14 residues in the CDR3. V lost 7 bases, J lost 5 bases, and 6 bases stayed unmatched. Here the CDR3 reads CASTRTSGTDEQYF. Here the CDR3 DNA reads TGTGCCAGCACGAGGACTAGCGGGACCGACGAGCAGTACTTC.

The chain employs TRBV27 and TRBJ2-6; no clear D gene. V gave up 0 bases and J gave up 4 bases, with 1 base separating them. The CDR3 is made up of 13 amino acids. Per germline, CDR1 MNHEY and CDR2 SMNVEV (reference sequence). The CDR3 nucleotides read TGTGCCAGCAGTTTATCGGGGGCCAACGTCCTGACTTTC. This codes for CASSLSGANVLTF.